This is a list of T cell receptor beta chains from one sample in a study of immune evolution from preneoplasia to lung adenocarcinoma. Sequencing used immunoSEQ multiplex PCR; TCRdb keeps in-frame clones, though not all of them. This sample yields 3,500 or so clones, of which approximately 85% are seen a single time; over 2% belongs to the top ten. The sample consisted of FFPE invasive lung adenocarcinoma tissue. The receptor source for this set is a person aged 45 to 59 with lung adenocarcinoma. Each CDR3 is given with its conserved first and last residue. The D gene is left open where the match is weak. Only part of the rows carry a size: once, few, many, or a class if the clone is expanded.

J gene | D gene | V gene | CDR3 length | clone size | CDR3 DNA | CDR3 protein
TRBJ1-1 | TRBD1 | TRBV28 | 15 | . | TGTGCCAGCAGGCCTACAGGGGGGTGGAACACTGAAGCTTTCTTT | CASRPTGGWNTEAFF
TRBJ2-5 | . | TRBV10-3 | 14 | . | TGTGCCATCAGTGAGGGGGGAGGTGAAGAGACCCAGTACTTC | CAISEGGGEETQYF
TRBJ1-4 | . | TRBV2 | 15 | . | TGTGCCAGCACTTACACGGGAGGAGGTAATGAAAAACTGTTTTTT | CASTYTGGGNEKLFF
TRBJ1-1 | TRBD1 | TRBV28 | 15 | . | TGTGCCAGCAGTTACAGGGGCAGTAAGGGCACTGAAGCTTTCTTT | CASSYRGSKGTEAFF
TRBJ2-2 | . | TRBV29-1 | 13 | . | TGCAGCGCCGAATCCCCCAAGTCCGGGGAGCTGTTTTTT | CSAESPKSGELFF
TRBJ2-3 | . | TRBV30 | 14 | once | TGTGCCTCCTCGGAGGACAGTACTACAGATACGCAGTATTTT | CASSEDSTTDTQYF
TRBJ2-7 | . | TRBV5-4 | 15 | once | TGTGCCAGCAGCTTGGGACACCGGGACTCTTACGAGCAGTACTTC | CASSLGHRDSYEQYF
TRBJ2-5 | TRBD2 | TRBV11-2 | 13 | once | TGTGCCAGCAGCGGGACTAACCAAGAGACCCAGTACTTC | CASSGTNQETQYF
TRBJ2-7 | . | TRBV27 | 13 | few | TGTGCCAGCAGTTCCCCCCTCTCCTACGAGCAGTACTTC | CASSSPLSYEQYF
TRBJ2-5 | TRBD2 | TRBV28 | 14 | once | TGTGCCAGCAGTCGCCTAGCGGGGGGGGAGACCCAGTACTTC | CASSRLAGGETQYF
TRBJ1-5 | TRBD1 | TRBV10-2 | 14 | . | TGCGCCAGCAGCTTCGACAGGGGAGGGCAGCCCCAGCATTTT | CASSFDRGGQPQHF
TRBJ1-5 | TRBD1 | TRBV6-1 | 13 | . | TGTGCCAGCAGTCTAGGGGGCTGGCAGCCCCAGCATTTT | CASSLGGWQPQHF
TRBJ1-4 | TRBD1 | TRBV27 | 13 | . | TGTGCCAGCAGCGACAGGGGAGACGAAAAACTGTTTTTT | CASSDRGDEKLFF
TRBJ2-3 | . | TRBV2 | 12 | . | TGTGCCAGCGACAAGGGGTCAGATACGCAGTATTTT | CASDKGSDTQYF
TRBJ1-1 | . | TRBV5-1 | 13 | . | TGCGCCAGCAGCTTTTCCACTAACACTGAAGCTTTCTTT | CASSFSTNTEAFF
TRBJ1-6 | . | TRBV28 | 15 | . | TGTGCCAGCAGGCCAGCGAGCTCCTATAATTCACCCCTCCACTTT | CASRPASSYNSPLHF
TRBJ2-5 | . | TRBV7-6 | 15 | . | TGTGCCAGCAGCTTAAGATGGACGGAAGGTTTCGCCCAGTACTTC | CASSLRWTEGFAQYF
TRBJ1-5 | TRBD1 | TRBV2 | 16 | . | TGTGCCAGCAGCCCCGGGACAGGGGGCTTGGGCCAGCCCCAGCATTTT | CASSPGTGGLGQPQHF
TRBJ2-7 | TRBD1 | TRBV5-4 | 14 | . | TGTGCCAGCAGCCCCGGGACAGGGGTGTACGAGCAGTACTTC | CASSPGTGVYEQYF
TRBJ2-3 | TRBD2 | TRBV5-5 | 16 | . | TGTGCCAGCAGCAGGACTAGCGGGAGGTTGGCAGATACGCAGTATTTT | CASSRTSGRLADTQYF
TRBJ2-2 | TRBD2 | TRBV27 | 18 | . | TGTGCCAGAAGTACCTCCGGGACTAGCGGGAGAGGGTTCGGGGAGCTGTTTTTT | CARSTSGTSGRGFGELFF
TRBJ2-5 | . | TRBV6-4 | 16 | few | TGTGCCAGCAGTGTCCCCTGGCTGACAGTAAGGGAGACCCAGTACTTC | CASSVPWLTVRETQYF
TRBJ2-5 | . | TRBV5-1 | 16 | . | TGCGCCAGCAGCAGGGGGGCCTGGGGTCCGCAAGAGACCCAGTACTTC | CASSRGAWGPQETQYF
TRBJ2-7 | TRBD2 | TRBV6-5 | 13 | . | TGTGCCAGCAGTCCTTTAGCGGGGAACGAGCAGTACTTC | CASSPLAGNEQYF
TRBJ1-4 | TRBD1 | TRBV6-1 | 15 | . | TGTGCCAGCAGTAGGGGATTCGGACAGGGTGAAAAACTGTTTTTT | CASSRGFGQGEKLFF
TRBJ1-4 | . | TRBV9 | 14 | . | TGTGCCAGCAGCCCCCCGGGGGGACTTGAAAAACTGTTTTTT | CASSPPGGLEKLFF
TRBJ1-1 | . | TRBV29-1 | 13 | . | TGCAGCGTTGTTGTGCAGACGAACACTGAAGCTTTCTTT | CSVVVQTNTEAFF
TRBJ2-7 | TRBD1 | TRBV6-5 | 14 | . | TGTGCCAGCAGCTTCACAGGGGGCTCCTACGAGCAGTACTTC | CASSFTGGSYEQYF
TRBJ2-3 | . | TRBV7-3 | 14 | large | TGTGCCAGCAGCTTAAGCGGGAGCACAGATACGCAGTATTTT | CASSLSGSTDTQYF
TRBJ1-2 | . | TRBV30 | 12 | . | TGTGCCTGGAGTGTACTAGAGGGTGGCTACACCTTC | CAWSVLEGGYTF
TRBJ2-7 | . | TRBV28 | 12 | . | TGTGCCAGCAGTTTAGAGGGTTACGAGCAGTACTTC | CASSLEGYEQYF
TRBJ2-3 | . | TRBV5-6 | 14 | . | TGTGCCAGCAGCTTGGCGTCAGACACAGATACGCAGTATTTT | CASSLASDTDTQYF
TRBJ1-4 | . | TRBV2 | 14 | . | TGTGCCAGCAGTCCTCAGGGAGTGAGTGAAAAACTGTTTTTT | CASSPQGVSEKLFF
TRBJ2-2 | TRBD1 | TRBV11-2 | 14 | . | TGTGCCGGCGCTCTGACAGGGCGCACCGGGGAGCTGTTTTTT | CAGALTGRTGELFF
TRBJ2-7 | . | TRBV7-9 | 12 | . | TGTGCCAGCAGCCAGGCCTCCTACGAGCAGTACTTC | CASSQASYEQYF
TRBJ1-1 | TRBD1 | TRBV5-6 | 17 | . | TGTGCCAGCAGCTTGGCAGGGGGCGGGCAAGCGGGCACTGAAGCTTTCTTT | CASSLAGGGQAGTEAFF
TRBJ2-1 | TRBD1 | TRBV12-5 | 15 | . | TGTGCTAGTGGTCCTACAGGGGCCTCCTACAATGAGCAGTTCTTC | CASGPTGASYNEQFF
TRBJ2-5 | TRBD1 | TRBV18 | 13 | once | TGTGCCAGCTCCCCGGACAGGGAAGAGACCCAGTACTTC | CASSPDREETQYF
TRBJ1-6 | TRBD1 | TRBV2 | 13 | . | TGTGCCAGCAGGGTACAGGGGGTATCACCCCTCCACTTT | CASRVQGVSPLHF
TRBJ2-3 | TRBD2 | TRBV5-1 | 16 | . | TGCGCCAGCAGCTCGGGACTAGCCCGAAACACAGATACGCAGTATTTT | CASSSGLARNTDTQYF
TRBJ1-2 | TRBD1 | TRBV20-1 | 11 | . | TGCAGTGCTAGATCGACAGGGGTACTCACCTTC | CSARSTGVLTF
TRBJ2-5 | TRBD1 | TRBV4-1 | 17 | . | TGCGCCAGCAGCCATCTCAGGGGGGACAGGGTGAAAGAGACCCAGTACTTC | CASSHLRGDRVKETQYF
TRBJ1-1 | . | TRBV5-1 | 15 | . | TGCGCCAGCAGCTTGGATAGCCAAAAATTCACTGAAGCTTTCTTT | CASSLDSQKFTEAFF
TRBJ2-7 | TRBD2 | TRBV28 | 15 | . | TGTGCCAGCAGTTTATCTAGCGGGGGATTCTACGAGCAGTACTTC | CASSLSSGGFYEQYF
TRBJ1-1 | . | TRBV2 | 15 | . | TGTGCCAGGGGGGGAAATAATGGGCAAAGTGGAGAAGCTTTCTTT | CARGGNNGQSGEAFF
TRBJ1-1 | TRBD1 | TRBV5-1 | 14 | . | TGCGCCAGCAGCATAACAGGGGGGCGGACTGAAGCTTTCTTT | CASSITGGRTEAFF
TRBJ1-1 | . | TRBV6-5 | 13 | . | TGTGCCAGCAGCGCAGGACGGAGCCCTGAAGCTTTCTTT | CASSAGRSPEAFF
TRBJ2-7 | TRBD1 | TRBV11-3 | 13 | once | TGTGCCAGCAGCGCCAGGACAGGGGGCGAGCAGTACTTC | CASSARTGGEQYF
TRBJ1-2 | TRBD1 | TRBV30 | 13 | once | TGTGCCGGTAGGACAGGGGACGGCTATGGCTACACCTTC | CAGRTGDGYGYTF
TRBJ1-4 | . | TRBV7-9 | 16 | few | TGTGCCAGCAGCTTAGCGTTAAGAGGGGATCGTGAAAAACTGTTTTTT | CASSLALRGDREKLFF
TRBJ1-4 | TRBD1 | TRBV7-9 | 15 | . | TGTGCCAGCAGCATCCGGGACAGGGGAGAAGAAAAACTGTTTTTT | CASSIRDRGEEKLFF